The text below deals with one T cell receptor beta chain. Seattle patients were enrolled while actively infected and followed longitudinally. This sample is drawn from a study of blood T cell repertoires in COVID-19. Trimming took 0 bases from V and 6 from J; bases not matched to a gene: 5. The CDR3 loop spans 14 amino acids. Per the germline V gene, CDR1 is SGHVS and CDR2 is FNYEAQ. How the authors handled the data: How many nucleated cells were present was estimated from reference gene primer amplification. Produced via immunoSEQ multiplex PCR; TCRdb's table is partial and in-frame only. The DNA gave D and trimming, while V, J and clone size come from that table. Here the sample spans some 370,000 clones, more than 75% being singletons.

This sequence was found in a woman aged 30 to 39 with COVID-19, enrolled during active disease. V gene TRBV7-6 combines with J gene TRBJ2-7; 7 nucleotides align to TRBD2. Sequencing input: peripheral blood. The CDR3 sequence is CASSLAGGSGEQYF. CDR3 nucleotides: TGTGCCAGCAGCTTAGCGGGCGGGAGTGGCGAGCAGTACTTC.